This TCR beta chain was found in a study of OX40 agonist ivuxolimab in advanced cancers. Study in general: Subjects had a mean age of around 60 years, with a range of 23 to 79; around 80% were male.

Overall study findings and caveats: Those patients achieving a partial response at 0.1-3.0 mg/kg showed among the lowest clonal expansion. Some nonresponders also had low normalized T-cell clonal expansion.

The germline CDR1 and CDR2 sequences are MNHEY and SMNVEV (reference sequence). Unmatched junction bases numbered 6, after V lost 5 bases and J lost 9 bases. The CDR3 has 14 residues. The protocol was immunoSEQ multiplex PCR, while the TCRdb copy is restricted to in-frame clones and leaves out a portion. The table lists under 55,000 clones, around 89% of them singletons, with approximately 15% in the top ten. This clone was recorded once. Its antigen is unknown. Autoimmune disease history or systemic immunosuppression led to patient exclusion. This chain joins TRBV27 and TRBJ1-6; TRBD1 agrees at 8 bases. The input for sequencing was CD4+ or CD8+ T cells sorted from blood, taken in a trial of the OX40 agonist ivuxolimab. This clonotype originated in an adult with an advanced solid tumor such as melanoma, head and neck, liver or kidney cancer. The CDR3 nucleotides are TGTGCCAGCAGTGTAGGACAGGGTAGTTCACCCCTCCACTTT. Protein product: CASSVGQGSSPLHF.